This T cell receptor beta chain stems from a study of response to subunit inactivated influenza vaccine. This CDR3 region has 16 residues. The germline V and J ends were trimmed by 4 bases and 3 bases, with 18 bases remaining between them. Germline V CDR1 and CDR2: MNHEY, SVGEGT. TCRdb analysed the RT-PCR reads with MiXCR anew, one entry per CDR3 protein. The top ten clones hold around 1.8% of a sample with about 520,000 distinct CDR3 sequences, about 25% of them seen once. Source: CD4+ T cells sorted from PBMCs, taken 4 to 6 days after vaccination. The chain combines TRBV6-2 or TRBV6-3 with TRBJ2-5; TRBD1 or TRBD2 may be the D gene (5 bases each). This clonotype was obtained from a man in his fifties or sixties who received an inactivated influenza vaccine. The CDR3 DNA is TGTGCCAGCAGTTGGGGACCTATAACCGTAAAAGAGACCCAGTACTTC. Protein sequence: CASSWGPITVKETQYF.